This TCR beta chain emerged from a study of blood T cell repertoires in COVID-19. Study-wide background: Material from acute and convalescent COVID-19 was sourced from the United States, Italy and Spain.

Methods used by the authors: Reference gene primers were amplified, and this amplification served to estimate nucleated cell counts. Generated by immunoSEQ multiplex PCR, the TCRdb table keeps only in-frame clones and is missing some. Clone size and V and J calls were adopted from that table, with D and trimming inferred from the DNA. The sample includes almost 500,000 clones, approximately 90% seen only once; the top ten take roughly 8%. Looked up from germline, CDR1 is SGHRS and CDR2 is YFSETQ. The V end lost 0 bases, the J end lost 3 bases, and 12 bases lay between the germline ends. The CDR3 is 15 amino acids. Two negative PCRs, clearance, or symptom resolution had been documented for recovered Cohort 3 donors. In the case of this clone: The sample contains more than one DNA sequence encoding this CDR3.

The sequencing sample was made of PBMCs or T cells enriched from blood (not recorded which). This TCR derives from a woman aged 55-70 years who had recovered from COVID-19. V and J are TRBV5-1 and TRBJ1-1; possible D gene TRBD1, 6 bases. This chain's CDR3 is CASSLAAGVHTEAFF. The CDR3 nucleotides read TGCGCCAGCAGCTTGGCGGCAGGGGTTCACACTGAAGCTTTCTTT.